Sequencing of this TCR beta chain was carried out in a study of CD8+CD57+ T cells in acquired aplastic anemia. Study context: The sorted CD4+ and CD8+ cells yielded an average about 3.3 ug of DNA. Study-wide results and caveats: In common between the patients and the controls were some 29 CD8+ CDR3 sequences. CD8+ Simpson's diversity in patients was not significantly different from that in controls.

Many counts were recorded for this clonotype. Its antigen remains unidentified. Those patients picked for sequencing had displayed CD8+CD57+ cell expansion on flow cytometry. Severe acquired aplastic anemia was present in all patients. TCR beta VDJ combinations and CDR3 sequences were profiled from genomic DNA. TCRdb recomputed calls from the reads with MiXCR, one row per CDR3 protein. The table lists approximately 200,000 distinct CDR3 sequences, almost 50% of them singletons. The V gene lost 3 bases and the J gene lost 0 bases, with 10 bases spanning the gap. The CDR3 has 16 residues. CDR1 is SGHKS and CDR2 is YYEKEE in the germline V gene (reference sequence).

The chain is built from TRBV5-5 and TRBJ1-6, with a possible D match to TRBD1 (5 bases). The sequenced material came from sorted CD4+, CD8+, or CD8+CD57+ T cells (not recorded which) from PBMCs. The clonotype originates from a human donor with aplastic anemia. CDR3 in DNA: TGTGCCAGCAGCTCTGGGGGGAGCTCCTATAATTCACCCCTCCACTTT. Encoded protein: CASSSGGSSYNSPLHF.